This T cell receptor beta chain was recovered during a study of regulatory T cells in long-lasting Graves disease (dated by TCRdb to the early 2020s). Describing the broader study: In the newly diagnosed Graves' disease group, patients had been taking antithyroid drugs for less than 3 months. Persistent Graves' disease patients were compared with newly diagnosed Graves' disease patients by peripheral blood TCR sequencing and RNA sequencing. A total of roughly 35 samples underwent TCR sequencing, from roughly 13 patients with persistent Graves' disease and some 20 patients with newly diagnosed Graves' disease. The study took place in China and was registered as a clinical trial. Overall results and qualifications from the work: Because the primary lesion, thyroid tissue, could not be accessed, the study looked at peripheral blood alone. TRBV28, TRBJ1-2 and TRBJ2-5 were preferentially used in persistent disease, while TRBV20-1 and TRBJ2-1 were favored in newly diagnosed disease. The authors noted that the small sample size was a limitation that may lower accuracy. Compared with newly diagnosed patients, patients with persistent Graves' disease had lower TCR Shannon entropy and fewer highly expanded clones, which suggests clonal expansion. A larger number of public clonotypes was shared among persistent patients (fewer than 3,000) than among newly diagnosed patients (roughly 1,000). Sequencing and analysis were limited to the TCR beta chain.

This clonotype was observed at least ten times. This receptor's antigen is unknown. Base-call qualities are not available, and no considerably larger clone is one nucleotide away. The label giving this sample's time point can be read as: newly diagnosed GD, antithyroid drugs for less than 3 months. For both TCR sequencing and RNA sequencing, RNA was extracted from PBMCs in TRIzol. The diagnosis of Graves' disease followed American Thyroid Association guidelines. Patients for the study were recruited at an endocrinology department in Xi'an, China. From each patient, 7.5 to 10 milliliters of peripheral blood was collected into an EDTA anticoagulant tube. Ficoll Paque Plus density gradient separation was used to isolate PBMCs, and no additional T cell sorting was done. An Agilent 2100 Bioanalyzer and agarose gel were used to check RNA quality, and a NanoDrop 2000 was used to measure RNA concentration.

The method behind the library was multiplex PCR. TCRdb lists the instrument as Illumina HiSeq 4000. CDR3 regions were amplified by Arm-PCR with iRepertoire HTBI primers to construct TCR beta libraries. PCR products were gel purified before sequencing. In the paper's pipeline: Gene usage analysis of CDR3 amino acid clonotypes used the 50 to 70 TRBV and fewer than 15 TRBJ segments found across samples. COPE and FqMerger were used to merge filtered high-quality paired reads into contigs. Contigs were aligned with BLAST to IMGT TRBV, TRBD and TRBJ reference genes, and CDR3 was defined per IMGT. Highly expanded clones were defined as clonotypes with a frequency above 0.1%. Shannon entropy served as the measure of repertoire diversity, while the Gini coefficient captured V-J evenness. Public clonotypes were defined as clonotypes shared by more than one individual. The public reads were quality trimmed at Q25 with fastp and then assembled into clones with MiXCR by TCRdb, keeping productive beta chains. Rows with one shared CDR3 protein collapse into an entry with the most common genes and DNA. It is TCRdb's table, rather than the study itself, that gives the V and J calls and clone size. The sample table records roughly 560,000 distinct CDR3 sequences; about 16% of these occur just once. The ten biggest clones cover approximately 25% of the sample.

Measured from the cysteine to the phenylalanine, the CDR3 is 12 residues long. Only the CDR3 DNA is retained, 36 bases long and in frame from the first base. Trimming removed 3 bases from V and 7 bases from J, leaving 9 bases between the germline ends. The data also belong to a second study, concerning T cells in Graves' hyperthyroidism and ophthalmopathy. The second study reports: Stable Graves' hyperthyroidism was defined as the absence of progression to ophthalmopathy over 18 months of follow-up. Hyperthyroidism patients were aged 18 to 65 years and newly diagnosed, with disease duration of less than 2 months. Patients with uncontrolled infections, other autoimmune diseases, pregnancy or lactation were excluded. Diagnoses were based on clinical symptoms, serum thyroxine and TRAb, thyroid ultrasound and orbital computed tomography. A first-round RT-PCR of the TCR CDR3 used the HTBI primer set with the Qiagen OneStep RT-PCR kit. Most expanded thyroid clonotypes (frequency above 0.001) were also detected in blood, a finding suggesting that blood repertoires may reflect thyroid immune responses. In cross-validation, a model built on a 13 V-J signature told ophthalmopathy apart from stable hyperthyroidism with just under 90% sensitivity and approximately 84% specificity, and in testing the same model reached 80%/75%. In validation, the model predicted progression to ophthalmopathy with approximately 71% sensitivity and roughly 75% specificity, a median of about six months before onset. To identify distinguishing TCR V-J signatures, a discovery cohort of roughly 100 patients was used, comprising 40 to 45 with Graves' ophthalmopathy and 55 to 65 with stable Graves' hyperthyroidism. Prospective prediction of ophthalmopathy was tested in an independent validation cohort of fewer than 20 hyperthyroidism patients and 15 to 17 patients who later progressed to ophthalmopathy. For training and testing, the approximately 92 patients in the discovery cohort were randomly divided in a 7:3 ratio. Thyroid tissue and blood T-cell repertoires from six or seven Graves' hyperthyroidism patients were also compared in the study. After blood sampling, hyperthyroidism patients were treated with methimazole at a starting dose of 30 mg daily, and ophthalmopathy patients were treated with high-dose intravenous methylprednisolone. Libraries were constructed in a second round of multiplex PCR, after which size selection and purification were carried out. Sequencing of the libraries was done on an Illumina HiSeq2000 using paired-end 100 bp reads. Raw data were processed with SOAPnuke, discarding reads with adapters, uncalled bases, mean Phred below 15, or no exact constant-primer or identifier match. COPE v1.2.5 was used to merge high-quality paired reads, and clonotypes were defined as unique nucleotide sequences. MiTCR v1.1 was used to align the clonotypes against IMGT TRBV, TRBD and TRBJ reference segments. Analysis was restricted to V-J combinations with a frequency above 0.0001, which covered 99.2% of repertoires. The TCS score was defined as F50 (clonal expansion) divided by E x V (chaos), with BLOSUM62-based TCRdist calculated between CDR3 peptides within each V-J. Welch's t-statistics and random forest reduced fewer than 550 V-J features to around 14, which were used in a naive Bayes classifier (R e1071). No statistical method was used to fix the sample size in advance, and group allocation was not hidden from the investigators. The paper describes TCR Vbeta CDR3 sequencing of 120 to 150 peripheral blood samples, made up of 40 to 45 ophthalmopathy patients, 70 to 75 hyperthyroidism patients and some 17 progressor patients.

The input for sequencing was peripheral blood mononuclear cells (PBMCs), taken at new diagnosis, from a patient treated with antithyroid drugs. The origin of this receptor is a middle-aged woman with Graves disease. Donor details come from another sample of the same person, matched by shared clones. This receptor chain uses TRBV12-3 or TRBV12-4 and TRBJ1-2; no D segment can be confidently identified. The nucleotide sequence is TGTGCCAGCAGTTTTGGAGTGGGTGGCTACACCTTC. It codes for CASSFGVGGYTF.